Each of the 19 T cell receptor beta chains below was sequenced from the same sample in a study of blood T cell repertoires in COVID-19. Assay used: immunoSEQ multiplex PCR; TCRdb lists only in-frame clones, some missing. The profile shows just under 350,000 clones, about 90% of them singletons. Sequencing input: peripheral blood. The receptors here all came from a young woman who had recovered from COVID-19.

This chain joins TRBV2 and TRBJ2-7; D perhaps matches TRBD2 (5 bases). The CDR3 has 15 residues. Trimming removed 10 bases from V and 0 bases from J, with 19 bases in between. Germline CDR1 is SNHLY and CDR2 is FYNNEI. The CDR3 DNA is TGTGCCACTAAGGAAGGCAGGAGCGGCTCCTACGAGCAGTACGTC. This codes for CATKEGRSGSYEQYV.

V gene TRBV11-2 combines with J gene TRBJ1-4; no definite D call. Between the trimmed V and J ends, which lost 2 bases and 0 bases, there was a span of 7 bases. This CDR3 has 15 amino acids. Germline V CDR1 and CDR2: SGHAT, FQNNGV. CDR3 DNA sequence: TGTGCCAGCAGCTTATTCCGTTCAACTAATGAAAAACTGTTTTTT. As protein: CASSLFRSTNEKLFF. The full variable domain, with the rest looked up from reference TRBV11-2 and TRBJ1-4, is EAGVAQSPRYKIIEKRQSVAFWCNPISGHATLYWYQQILGQGPKLLIQFQNNGVVDDSQLPKDRFSAERLKGVDSTLKIQPAKLEDSAVYLCASSLFRSTNEKLFFGSGTQLSVL.

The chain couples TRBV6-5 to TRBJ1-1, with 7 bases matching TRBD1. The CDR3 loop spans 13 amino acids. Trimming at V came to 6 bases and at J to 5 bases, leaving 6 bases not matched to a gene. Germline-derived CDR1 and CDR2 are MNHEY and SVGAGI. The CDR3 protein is CASRLDRATEAFF. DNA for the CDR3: TGTGCCAGCAGGCTAGACAGGGCAACTGAAGCTTTCTTT.

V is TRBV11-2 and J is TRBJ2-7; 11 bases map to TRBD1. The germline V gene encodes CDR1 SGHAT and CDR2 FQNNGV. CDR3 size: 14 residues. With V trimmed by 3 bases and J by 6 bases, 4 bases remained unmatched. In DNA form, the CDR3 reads TGTGCCAGCAGCTTCGGACAGGGGGCAGCCGAGCAGTACGTC. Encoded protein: CASSFGQGAAEQYV.

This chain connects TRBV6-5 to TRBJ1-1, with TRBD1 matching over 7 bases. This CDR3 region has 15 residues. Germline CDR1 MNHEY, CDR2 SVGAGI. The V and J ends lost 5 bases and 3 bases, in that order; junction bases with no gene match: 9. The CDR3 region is CASSKLQGPDTEAFF. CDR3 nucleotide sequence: TGTGCCAGCAGTAAACTACAGGGGCCAGACACTGAAGCTTTCTTT.

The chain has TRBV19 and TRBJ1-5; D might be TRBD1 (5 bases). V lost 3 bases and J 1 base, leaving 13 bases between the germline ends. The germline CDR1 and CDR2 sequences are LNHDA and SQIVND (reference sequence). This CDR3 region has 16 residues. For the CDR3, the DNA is TGTGCCAGTAGTATTCTCCAGGGAAGGAGCAATCAGCCCCAGCATTTT. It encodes CASSILQGRSNQPQHF.

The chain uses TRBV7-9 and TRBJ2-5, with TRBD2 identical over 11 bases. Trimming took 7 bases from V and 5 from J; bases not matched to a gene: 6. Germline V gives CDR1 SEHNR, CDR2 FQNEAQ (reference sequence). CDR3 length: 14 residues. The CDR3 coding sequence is TGTGCCAGCATACAACTAGCGGGAGTGGAGACCCAGTACTTC. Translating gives CASIQLAGVETQYF. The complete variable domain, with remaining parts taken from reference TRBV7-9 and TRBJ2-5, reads DTGVSQNPRHKITKRGQNVTFRCDPISEHNRLYWYRQTLGQGPEFLTYFQNEAQLEKSRLLSDRFSAERPKGSFSTLEIQRTEQGDSAMYLCASIQLAGVETQYFGPGTRLLVL.

CDR3 coding DNA: TGTGCCAGCAGTTACGCCGGGACAGGGGGCGCGGAACTAGCGGGAGCAGATACGCAGTATTTT. Amino acid sequence: CASSYAGTGGAELAGADTQYF. This chain links TRBV6-2 or TRBV6-3 with TRBJ2-3, with D maybe TRBD1 (12 bases). The CDR3 extends over 21 amino acids. Germline values: CDR1 MNHEY, CDR2 SVGEGT. Trimming removed 2 bases at V and 4 bases at J, with 31 bases between.

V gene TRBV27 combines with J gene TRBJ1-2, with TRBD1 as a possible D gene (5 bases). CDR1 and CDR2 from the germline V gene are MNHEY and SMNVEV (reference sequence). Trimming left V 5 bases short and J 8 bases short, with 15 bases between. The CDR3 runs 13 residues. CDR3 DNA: TGTGCCAGCAGTGGGACTGAGATGCACGGCTACACCTTC. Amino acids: CASSGTEMHGYTF.

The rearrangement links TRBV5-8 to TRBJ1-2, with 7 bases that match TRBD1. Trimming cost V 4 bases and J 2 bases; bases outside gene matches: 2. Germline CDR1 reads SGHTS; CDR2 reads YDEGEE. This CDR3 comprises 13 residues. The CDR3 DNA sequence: TGTGCCAGCAGCCGGACAGGCAACTATGGCTACACCTTC. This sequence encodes CASSRTGNYGYTF.

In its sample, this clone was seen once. The CDR3 sequence: CAWTRQGSTDTQYF. The CDR3 nucleotides read TGTGCCTGGACTCGACAGGGGAGCACAGATACGCAGTATTTT. The rearrangement links TRBV30 to TRBJ2-3, with 8 bases that match TRBD1. The CDR3 consists of 14 residues. V was clipped by 4 bases and J by 0 bases; unmatched bases: 3. Germline CDR1 is GTSNPN and CDR2 is SVGIG (reference sequence).

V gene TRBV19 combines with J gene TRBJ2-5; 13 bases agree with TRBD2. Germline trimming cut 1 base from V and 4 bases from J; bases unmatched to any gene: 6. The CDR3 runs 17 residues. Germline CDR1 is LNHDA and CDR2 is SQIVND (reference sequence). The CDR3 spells CASSIGGTSGNLETQYF. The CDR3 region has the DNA TGTGCCAGTAGTATAGGGGGGACTAGCGGGAACTTAGAGACCCAGTACTTC.

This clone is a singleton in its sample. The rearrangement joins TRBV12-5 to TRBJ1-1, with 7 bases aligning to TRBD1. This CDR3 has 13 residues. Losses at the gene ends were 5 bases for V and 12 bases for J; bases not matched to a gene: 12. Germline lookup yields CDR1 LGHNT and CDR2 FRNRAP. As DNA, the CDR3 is TGTGCTAGTGGTACCACTAGGGACAGTCAAACTTTCTTT. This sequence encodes CASGTTRDSQTFF.

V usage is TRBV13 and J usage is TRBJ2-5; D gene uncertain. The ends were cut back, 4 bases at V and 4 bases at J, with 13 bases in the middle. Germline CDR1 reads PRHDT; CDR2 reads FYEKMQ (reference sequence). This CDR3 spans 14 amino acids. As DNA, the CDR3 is TGTGCCAGCAGCTATGGTAGAGCAGGAGAGACCCAGTACTTC. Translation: CASSYGRAGETQYF.

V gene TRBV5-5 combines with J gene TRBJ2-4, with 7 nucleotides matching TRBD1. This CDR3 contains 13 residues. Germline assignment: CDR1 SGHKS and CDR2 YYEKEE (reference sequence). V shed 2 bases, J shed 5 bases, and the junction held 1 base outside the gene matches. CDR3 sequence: CASSLGTENIQYF. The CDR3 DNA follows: TGTGCCAGCAGCTTAGGGACAGAAAACATTCAGTACTTC.

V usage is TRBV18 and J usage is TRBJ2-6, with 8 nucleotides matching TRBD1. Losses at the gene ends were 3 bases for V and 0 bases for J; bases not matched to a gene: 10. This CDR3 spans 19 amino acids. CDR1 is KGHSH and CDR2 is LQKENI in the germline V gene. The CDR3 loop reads CASSPQGAAAGSGANVLTF. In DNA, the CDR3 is TGTGCCAGCTCACCCCAGGGGGCAGCCGCTGGCTCTGGGGCCAACGTCCTGACTTTC.

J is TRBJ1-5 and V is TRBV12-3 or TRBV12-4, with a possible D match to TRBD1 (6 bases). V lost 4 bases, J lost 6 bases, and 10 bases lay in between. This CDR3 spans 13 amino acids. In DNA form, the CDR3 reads TGTGCCAGCAGTTCAGGGGTGGCTCAGCCCCAGCATTTT. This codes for CASSSGVAQPQHF.

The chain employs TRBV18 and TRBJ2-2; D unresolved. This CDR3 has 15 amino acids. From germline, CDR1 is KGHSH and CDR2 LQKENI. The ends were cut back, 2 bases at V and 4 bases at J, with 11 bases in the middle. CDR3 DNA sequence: TGTGCCAGCTCACCAATCGCCCACTCCACCGGGGAGCTGTTTTTT. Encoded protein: CASSPIAHSTGELFF.

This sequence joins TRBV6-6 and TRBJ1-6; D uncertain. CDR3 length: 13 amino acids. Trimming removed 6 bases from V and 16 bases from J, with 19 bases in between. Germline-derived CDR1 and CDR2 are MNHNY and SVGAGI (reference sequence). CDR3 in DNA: TGTGCCAGCAGGGAGTTAAATGTCAGAACACTCCACTTT. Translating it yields CASRELNVRTLHF.